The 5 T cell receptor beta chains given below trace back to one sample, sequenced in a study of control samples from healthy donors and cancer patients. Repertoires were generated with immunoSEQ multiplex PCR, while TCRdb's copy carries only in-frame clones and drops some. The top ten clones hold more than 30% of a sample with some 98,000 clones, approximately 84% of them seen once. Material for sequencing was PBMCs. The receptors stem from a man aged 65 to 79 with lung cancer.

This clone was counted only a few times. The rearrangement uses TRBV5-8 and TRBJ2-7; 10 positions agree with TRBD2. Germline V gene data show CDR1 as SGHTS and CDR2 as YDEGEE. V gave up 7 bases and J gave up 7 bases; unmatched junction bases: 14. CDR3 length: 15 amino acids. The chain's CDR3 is CASSRGASGGGEQYF. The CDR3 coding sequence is TGTGCCAGCTCCCGCGGTGCTAGCGGGGGTGGTGAGCAGTACTTC.

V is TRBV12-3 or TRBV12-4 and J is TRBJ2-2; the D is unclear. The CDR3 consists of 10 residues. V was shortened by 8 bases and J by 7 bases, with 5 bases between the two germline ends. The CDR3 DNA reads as TGTGCCAGCGGACGCGGGGAGCTGTTTTTT. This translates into CASGRGELFF.

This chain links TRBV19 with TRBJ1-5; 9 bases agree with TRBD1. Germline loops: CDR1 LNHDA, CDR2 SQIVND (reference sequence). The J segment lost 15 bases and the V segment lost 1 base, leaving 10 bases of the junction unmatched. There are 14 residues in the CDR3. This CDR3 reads CASSIGDRATLLHF. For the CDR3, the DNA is TGTGCCAGTAGTATAGGGGACAGGGCCACTCTGCTGCATTTT.

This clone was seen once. The CDR3 sequence is CASTSGSTPYEQYF. CDR3 nucleotides: TGTGCCAGTACCTCGGGATCTACCCCCTACGAGCAGTACTTC. The rearrangement joins TRBV19 to TRBJ2-7; D might be TRBD2 (5 bases). Trimming took off 7 bases at V and 2 bases at J, with 15 bases between the two ends. Looked up from germline, CDR1 is LNHDA and CDR2 is SQIVND (reference sequence). The CDR3 loop spans 14 amino acids.

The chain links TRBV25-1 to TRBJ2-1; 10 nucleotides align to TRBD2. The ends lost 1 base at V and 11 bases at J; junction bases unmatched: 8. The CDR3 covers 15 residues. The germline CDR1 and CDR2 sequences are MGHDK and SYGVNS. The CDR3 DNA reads TGTGCCAGCAGTGAATCGGCTAGCGGGGGCCGGAAGCAGTTCTTC. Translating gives CASSESASGGRKQFF.